This T cell receptor beta chain appears in the sequencing data of a study of beta chain features in type 1 diabetes. The whole isolated RNA underwent reverse transcription, so sequencing captured expressed TCRB transcripts. Profiled with immunoSEQ multiplex PCR; TCRdb holds only in-frame clones, not every one. The table has hundreds of thousands of clones, 15% to 17% seen once. CDR3 length: 14 residues. Trimming left V 5 bases short and J 1 base short, with 13 bases between. The germline V gene has CDR1 SGHRS and CDR2 YFSETQ. Sorting with CD45RO/CCR7/CD25/CD127/CD95/CD27 yielded naive, central memory, regulatory and stem-like memory CD4+ cells.

The clonotype originates from a man aged 18 to 29 in good health. The chain employs TRBV5-1 and TRBJ2-7, with a possible D match to TRBD2 (5 bases). The sequencing sample was made of naive CD4+ T cells from blood. The CDR3 DNA reads as TGCGCCAGCAGTCAGTCGGGGAGTTCCTACGAGCAGTACTTC. Translated: CASSQSGSSYEQYF.